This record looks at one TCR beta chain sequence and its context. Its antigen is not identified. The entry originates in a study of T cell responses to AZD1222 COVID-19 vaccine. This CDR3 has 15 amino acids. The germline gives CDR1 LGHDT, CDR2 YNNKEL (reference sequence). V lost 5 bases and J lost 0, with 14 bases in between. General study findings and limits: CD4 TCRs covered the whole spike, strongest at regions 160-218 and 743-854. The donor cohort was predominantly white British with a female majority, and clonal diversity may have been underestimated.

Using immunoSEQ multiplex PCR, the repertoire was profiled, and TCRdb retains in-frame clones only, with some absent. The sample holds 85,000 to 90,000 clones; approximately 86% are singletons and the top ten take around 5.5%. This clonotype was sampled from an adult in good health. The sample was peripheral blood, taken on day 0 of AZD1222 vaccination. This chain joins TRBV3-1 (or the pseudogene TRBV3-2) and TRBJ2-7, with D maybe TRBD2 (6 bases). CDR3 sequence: CASSYRDLASYEQYF. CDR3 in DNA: TGTGCCAGCAGCTACCGGGACTTAGCCTCCTACGAGCAGTACTTC.